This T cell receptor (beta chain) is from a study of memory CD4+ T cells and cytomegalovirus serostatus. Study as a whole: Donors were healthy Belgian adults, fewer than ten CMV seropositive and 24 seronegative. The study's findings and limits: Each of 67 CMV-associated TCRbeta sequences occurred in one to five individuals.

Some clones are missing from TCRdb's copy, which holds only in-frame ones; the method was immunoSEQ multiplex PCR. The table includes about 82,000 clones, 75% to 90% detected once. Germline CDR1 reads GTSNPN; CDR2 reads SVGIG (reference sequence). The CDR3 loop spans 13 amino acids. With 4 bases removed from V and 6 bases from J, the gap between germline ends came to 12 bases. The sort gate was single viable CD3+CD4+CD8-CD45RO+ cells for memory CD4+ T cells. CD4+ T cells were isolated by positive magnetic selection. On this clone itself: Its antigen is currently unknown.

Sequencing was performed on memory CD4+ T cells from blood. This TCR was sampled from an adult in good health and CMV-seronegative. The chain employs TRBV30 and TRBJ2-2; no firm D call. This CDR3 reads CAWTKIQAGELFF. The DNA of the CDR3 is TGTGCCTGGACCAAGATCCAGGCCGGGGAGCTGTTTTTT. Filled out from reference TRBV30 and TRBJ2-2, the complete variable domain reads SQTIHQWPATLVQPVGSPLSLECTVEGTSNPNLYWYRQAAGRGLQLLFYSVGIGQISSEVPQNLSASRPQDRQFILSSKKLLLSDSGFYLCAWTKIQAGELFFGEGSRLTVL.